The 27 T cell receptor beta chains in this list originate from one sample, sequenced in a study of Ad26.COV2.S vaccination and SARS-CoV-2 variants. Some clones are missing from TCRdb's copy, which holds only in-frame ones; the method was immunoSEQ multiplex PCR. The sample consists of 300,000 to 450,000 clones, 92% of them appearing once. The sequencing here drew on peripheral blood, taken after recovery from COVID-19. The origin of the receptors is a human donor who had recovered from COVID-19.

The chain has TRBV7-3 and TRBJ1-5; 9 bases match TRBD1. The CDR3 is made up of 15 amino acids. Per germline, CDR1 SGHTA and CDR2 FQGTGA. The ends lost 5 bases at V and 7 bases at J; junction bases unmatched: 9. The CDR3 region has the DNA TGTGCCAGCAGCGACCGGGACAGGGATGGGCAGCCCCAGCATTTT. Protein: CASSDRDRDGQPQHF.

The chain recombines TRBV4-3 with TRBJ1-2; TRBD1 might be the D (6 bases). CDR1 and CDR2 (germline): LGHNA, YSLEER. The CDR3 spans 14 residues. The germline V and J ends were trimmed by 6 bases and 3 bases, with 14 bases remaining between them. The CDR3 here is CASSYDRSHYGYTF. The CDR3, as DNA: TGCGCCAGCAGTTACGACAGGTCCCACTATGGCTACACCTTC.

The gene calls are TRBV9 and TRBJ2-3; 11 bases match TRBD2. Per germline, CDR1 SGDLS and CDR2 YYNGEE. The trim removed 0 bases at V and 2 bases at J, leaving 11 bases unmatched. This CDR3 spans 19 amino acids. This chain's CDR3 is CASSVALFRGLADTDTQYF. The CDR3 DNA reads TGTGCCAGCAGCGTAGCTTTATTTAGGGGACTAGCGGACACAGATACGCAGTATTTT.

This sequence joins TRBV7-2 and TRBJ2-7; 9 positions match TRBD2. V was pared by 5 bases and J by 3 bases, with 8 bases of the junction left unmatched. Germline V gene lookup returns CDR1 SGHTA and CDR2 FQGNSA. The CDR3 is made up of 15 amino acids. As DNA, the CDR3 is TGTGCCAGCAGCCAAACCGGGACTAGCATCTACGAGCAGTACTTC. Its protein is CASSQTGTSIYEQYF.

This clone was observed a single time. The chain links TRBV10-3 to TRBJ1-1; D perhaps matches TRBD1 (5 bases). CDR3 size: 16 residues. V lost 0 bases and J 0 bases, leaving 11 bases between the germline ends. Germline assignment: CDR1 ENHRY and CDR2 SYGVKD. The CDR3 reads CAISESRGLVNTEAFF. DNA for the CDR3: TGTGCCATCAGTGAGTCTCGGGGGTTGGTGAACACTGAAGCTTTCTTT.

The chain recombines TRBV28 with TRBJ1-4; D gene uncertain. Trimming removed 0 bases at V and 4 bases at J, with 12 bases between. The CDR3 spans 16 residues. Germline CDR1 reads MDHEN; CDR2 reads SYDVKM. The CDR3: CASSLWEFSRNEKLFF. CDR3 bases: TGTGCCAGCAGTTTATGGGAGTTCTCTCGTAATGAAAAACTGTTTTTT.

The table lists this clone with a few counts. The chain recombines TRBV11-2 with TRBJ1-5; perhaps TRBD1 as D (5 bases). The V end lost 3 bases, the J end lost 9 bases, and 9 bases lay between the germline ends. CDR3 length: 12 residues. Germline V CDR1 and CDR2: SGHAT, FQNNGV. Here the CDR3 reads CASSLGEGPQHF. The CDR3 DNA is TGTGCCAGCAGCTTGGGGGAAGGGCCCCAGCATTTT.

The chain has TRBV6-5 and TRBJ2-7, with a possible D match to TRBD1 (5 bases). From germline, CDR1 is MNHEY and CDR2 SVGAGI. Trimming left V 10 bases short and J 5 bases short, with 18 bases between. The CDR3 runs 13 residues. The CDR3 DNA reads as TGTGCCACCAAAGGGGCCCAAGCCCACGAGCAGTACTTC. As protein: CATKGAQAHEQYF.

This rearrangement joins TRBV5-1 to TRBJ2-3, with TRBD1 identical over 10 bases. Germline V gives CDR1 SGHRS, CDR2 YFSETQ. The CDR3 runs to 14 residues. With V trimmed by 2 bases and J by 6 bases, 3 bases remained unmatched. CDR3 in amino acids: CASSFDRGLDTQYF. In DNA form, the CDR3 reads TGCGCCAGCAGCTTTGACAGGGGGCTGGATACGCAGTATTTT.

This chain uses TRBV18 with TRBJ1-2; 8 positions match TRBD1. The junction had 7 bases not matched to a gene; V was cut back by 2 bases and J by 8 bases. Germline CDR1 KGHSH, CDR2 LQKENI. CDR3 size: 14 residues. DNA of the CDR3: TGTGCCAGCTCACCAGGGCAGGGGGCCGGGGGCTACACCTTC. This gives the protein CASSPGQGAGGYTF.

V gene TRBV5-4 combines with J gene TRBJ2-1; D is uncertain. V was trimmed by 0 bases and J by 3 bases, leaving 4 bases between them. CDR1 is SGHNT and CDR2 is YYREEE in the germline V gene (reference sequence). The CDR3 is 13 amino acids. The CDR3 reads CASSLDNYNEQFF. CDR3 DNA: TGTGCCAGCAGCTTGGACAACTACAATGAGCAGTTCTTC.

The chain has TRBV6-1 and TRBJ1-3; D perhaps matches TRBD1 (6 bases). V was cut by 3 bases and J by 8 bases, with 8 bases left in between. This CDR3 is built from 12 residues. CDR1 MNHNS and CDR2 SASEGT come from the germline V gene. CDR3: CASSDRGYTIYF. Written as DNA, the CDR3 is TGTGCCAGCAGTGACAGGGGATACACCATATATTTT.

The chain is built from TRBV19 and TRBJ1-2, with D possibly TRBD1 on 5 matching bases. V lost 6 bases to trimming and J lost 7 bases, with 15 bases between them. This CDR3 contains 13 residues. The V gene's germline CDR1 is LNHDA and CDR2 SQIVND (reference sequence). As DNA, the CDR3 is TGTGCCAGTAGCCGAGGGGCAAAGGGTGGCTACACCTTC. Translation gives CASSRGAKGGYTF. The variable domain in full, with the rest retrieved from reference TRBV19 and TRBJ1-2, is DGGITQSPKYLFRKEGQNVTLSCEQNLNHDAMYWYRQDPGQGLRLIYYSQIVNDFQKGDIAEGYSVSREKKESFPLTVTSAQKNPTAFYLCASSRGAKGGYTFGSGTRLTVV.

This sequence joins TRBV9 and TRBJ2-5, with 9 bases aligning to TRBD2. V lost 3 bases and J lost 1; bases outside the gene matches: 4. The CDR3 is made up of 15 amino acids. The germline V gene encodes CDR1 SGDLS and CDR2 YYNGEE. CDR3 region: CASSGSGGAQETQYF. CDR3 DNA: TGTGCCAGCAGCGGTAGCGGGGGTGCCCAAGAGACCCAGTACTTC.

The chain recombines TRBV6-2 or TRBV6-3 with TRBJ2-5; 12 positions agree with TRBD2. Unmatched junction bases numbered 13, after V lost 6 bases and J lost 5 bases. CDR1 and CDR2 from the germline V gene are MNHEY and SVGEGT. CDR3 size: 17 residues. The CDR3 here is CASRPGASGGAGETQYF. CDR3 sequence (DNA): TGTGCCAGCAGGCCTGGGGCTAGCGGGGGGGCCGGCGAGACCCAGTACTTC.

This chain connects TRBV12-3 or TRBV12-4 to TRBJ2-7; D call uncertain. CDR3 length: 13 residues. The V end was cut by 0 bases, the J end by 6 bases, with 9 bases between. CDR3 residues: CASSLAGYGEQYF. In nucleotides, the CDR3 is TGTGCCAGCAGTTTAGCTGGATATGGCGAGCAGTACTTC.

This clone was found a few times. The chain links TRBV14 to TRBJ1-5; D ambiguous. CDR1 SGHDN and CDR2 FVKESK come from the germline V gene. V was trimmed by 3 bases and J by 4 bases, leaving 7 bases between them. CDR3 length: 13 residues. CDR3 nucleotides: TGTGCCAGCAGCCAGGGCCTTAATCAGCCCCAGCATTTT. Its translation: CASSQGLNQPQHF.

CDR3 in amino acids: CASSQGRQGGYNSPLHF. Here the CDR3 DNA reads TGTGCCAGCAGCCAGGGAAGACAGGGGGGTTACAATTCACCCCTCCACTTT. The chain is built from TRBV14 and TRBJ1-6, with 9 bases matching TRBD1. J was trimmed by 7 bases and V by 3 bases; bases with no gene match: 10. The germline gives CDR1 SGHDN, CDR2 FVKESK. CDR3 length: 17 amino acids.

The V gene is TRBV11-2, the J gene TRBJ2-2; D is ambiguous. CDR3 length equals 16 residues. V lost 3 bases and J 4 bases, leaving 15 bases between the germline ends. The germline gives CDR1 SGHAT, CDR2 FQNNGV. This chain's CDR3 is CASSLTEIRGTGELFF. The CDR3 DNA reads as TGTGCCAGCAGCTTGACTGAGATCCGAGGCACCGGGGAGCTGTTTTTT.

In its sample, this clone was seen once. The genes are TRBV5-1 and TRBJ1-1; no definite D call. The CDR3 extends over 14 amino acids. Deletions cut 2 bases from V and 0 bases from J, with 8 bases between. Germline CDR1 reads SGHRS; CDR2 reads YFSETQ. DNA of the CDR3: TGCGCCAGCAGCTTTGGGGTCCTGAACACTGAAGCTTTCTTT. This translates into CASSFGVLNTEAFF.

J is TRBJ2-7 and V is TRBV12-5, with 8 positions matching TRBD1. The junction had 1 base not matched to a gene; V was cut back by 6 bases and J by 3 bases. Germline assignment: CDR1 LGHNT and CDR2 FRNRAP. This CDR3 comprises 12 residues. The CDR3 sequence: CASGQGGYEQYF. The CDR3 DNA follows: TGTGCTAGTGGACAGGGGGGCTACGAGCAGTACTTC.

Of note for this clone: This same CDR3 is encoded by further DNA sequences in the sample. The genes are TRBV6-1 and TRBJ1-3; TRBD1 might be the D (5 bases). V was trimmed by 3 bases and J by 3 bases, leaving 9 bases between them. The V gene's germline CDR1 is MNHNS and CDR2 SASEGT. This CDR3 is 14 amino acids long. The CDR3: CASSDPGIGNTIYF. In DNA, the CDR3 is TGTGCCAGCAGTGATCCAGGGATTGGAAACACCATATATTTT.

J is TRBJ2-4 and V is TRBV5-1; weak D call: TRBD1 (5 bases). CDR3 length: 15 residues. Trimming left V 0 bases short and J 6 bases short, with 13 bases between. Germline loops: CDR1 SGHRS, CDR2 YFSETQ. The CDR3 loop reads CASSLVAGRGNIQYF. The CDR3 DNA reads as TGCGCCAGCAGCTTGGTAGCAGGGCGAGGAAACATTCAGTACTTC.

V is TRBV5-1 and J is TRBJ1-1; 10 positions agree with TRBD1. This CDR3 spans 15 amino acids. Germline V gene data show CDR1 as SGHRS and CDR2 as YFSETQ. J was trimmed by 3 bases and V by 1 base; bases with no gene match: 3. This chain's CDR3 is CASSLRGQGDTEAFF. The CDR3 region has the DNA TGCGCCAGCAGCTTGCGCGGACAGGGGGACACTGAAGCTTTCTTT. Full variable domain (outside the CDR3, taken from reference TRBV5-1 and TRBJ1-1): KAGVTQTPRYLIKTRGQQVTLSCSPISGHRSVSWYQQTPGQGLQFLFEYFSETQRNKGNFPGRFSGRQFSNSRSEMNVSTLELGDSALYLCASSLRGQGDTEAFFGQGTRLTVV.

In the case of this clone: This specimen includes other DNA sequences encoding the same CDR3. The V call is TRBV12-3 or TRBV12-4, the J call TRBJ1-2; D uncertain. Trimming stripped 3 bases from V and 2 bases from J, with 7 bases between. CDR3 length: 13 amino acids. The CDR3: CASSFTGNYGYTF. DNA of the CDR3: TGTGCCAGCAGTTTCACGGGCAACTATGGCTACACCTTC.

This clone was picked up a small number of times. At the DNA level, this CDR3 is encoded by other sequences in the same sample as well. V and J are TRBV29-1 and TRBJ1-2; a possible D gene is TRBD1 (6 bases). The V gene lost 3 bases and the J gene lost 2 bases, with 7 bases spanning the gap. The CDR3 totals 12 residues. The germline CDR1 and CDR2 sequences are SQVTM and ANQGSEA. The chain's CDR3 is CSVEDRNYGYTF. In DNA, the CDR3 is TGCAGCGTTGAGGACAGAAACTATGGCTACACCTTC.

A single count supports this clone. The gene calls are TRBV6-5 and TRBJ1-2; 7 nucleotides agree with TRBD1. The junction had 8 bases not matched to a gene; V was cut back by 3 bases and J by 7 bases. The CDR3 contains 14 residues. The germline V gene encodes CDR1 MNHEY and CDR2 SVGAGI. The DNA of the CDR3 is TGTGCCAGCAGTTATGGTAGGGGGCAGAGTGGCTACACCTTC. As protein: CASSYGRGQSGYTF.